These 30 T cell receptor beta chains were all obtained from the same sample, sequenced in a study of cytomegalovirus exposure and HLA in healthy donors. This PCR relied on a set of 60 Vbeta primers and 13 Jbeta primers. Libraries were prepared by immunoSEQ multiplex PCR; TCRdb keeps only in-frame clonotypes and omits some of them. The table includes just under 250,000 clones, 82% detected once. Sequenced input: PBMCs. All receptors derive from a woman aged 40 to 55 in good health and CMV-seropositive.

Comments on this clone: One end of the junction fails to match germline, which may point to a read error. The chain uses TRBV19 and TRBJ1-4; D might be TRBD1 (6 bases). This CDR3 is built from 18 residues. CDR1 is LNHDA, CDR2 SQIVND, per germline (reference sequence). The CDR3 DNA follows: TGTGCCAGTAGTATCGCCCCCGGTTTGACAGGATTGAATGGAAAACTGTTTTTT. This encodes CASSIAPGLTGLNGKLFF.

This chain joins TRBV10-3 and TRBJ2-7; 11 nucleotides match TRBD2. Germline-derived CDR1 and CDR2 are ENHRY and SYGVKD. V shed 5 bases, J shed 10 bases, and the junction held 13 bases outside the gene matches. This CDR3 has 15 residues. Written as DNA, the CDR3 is TGTGCCATCAGTACCACGACTAGCGGGATAGGTGCCCAGTACTTC. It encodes CAISTTTSGIGAQYF.

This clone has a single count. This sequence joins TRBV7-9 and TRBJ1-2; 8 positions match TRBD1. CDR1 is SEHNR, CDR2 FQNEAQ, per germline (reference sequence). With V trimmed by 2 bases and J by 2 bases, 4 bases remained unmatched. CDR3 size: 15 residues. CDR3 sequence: CASSLPRQGNYGYTF. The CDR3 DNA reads TGTGCCAGCAGCTTACCCCGACAGGGGAACTATGGCTACACCTTC.

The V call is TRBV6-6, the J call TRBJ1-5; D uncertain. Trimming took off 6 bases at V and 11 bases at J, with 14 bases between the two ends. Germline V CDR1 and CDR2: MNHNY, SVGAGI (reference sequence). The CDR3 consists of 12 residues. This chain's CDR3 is CASRAGERAQHF. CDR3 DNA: TGTGCCAGCAGAGCCGGGGAACGGGCCCAGCATTTT.

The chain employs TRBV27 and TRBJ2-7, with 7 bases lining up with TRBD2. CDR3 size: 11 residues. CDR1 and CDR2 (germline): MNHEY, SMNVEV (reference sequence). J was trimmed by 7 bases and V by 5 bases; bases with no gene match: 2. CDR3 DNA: TGTGCCAGCAGTAGCGGGGCGGAGCAGTACTTC. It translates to CASSSGAEQYF.

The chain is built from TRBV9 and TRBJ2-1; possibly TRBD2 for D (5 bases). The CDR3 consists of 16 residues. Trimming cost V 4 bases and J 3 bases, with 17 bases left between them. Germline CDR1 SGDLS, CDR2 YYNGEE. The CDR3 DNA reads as TGTGCCAGCAGCCCCCGCCCGGACTCCTTCTACAATGAGCAGTTCTTC. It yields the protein CASSPRPDSFYNEQFF.

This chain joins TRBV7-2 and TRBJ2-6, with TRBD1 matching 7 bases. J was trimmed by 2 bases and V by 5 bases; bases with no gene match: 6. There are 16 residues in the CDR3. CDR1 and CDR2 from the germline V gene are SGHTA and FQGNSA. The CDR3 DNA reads TGTGCCAGCAGCGCCAGAACAGGGGCTGGGGCCAACGTCCTGACTTTC. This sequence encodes CASSARTGAGANVLTF.

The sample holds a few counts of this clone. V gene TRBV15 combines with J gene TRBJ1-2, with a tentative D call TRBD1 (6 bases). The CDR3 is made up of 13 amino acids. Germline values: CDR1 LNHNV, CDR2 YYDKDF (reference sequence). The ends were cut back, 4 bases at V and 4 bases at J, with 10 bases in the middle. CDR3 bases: TGTGCCACCAGCAAATCAGGGGCCTATGGCTACACCTTC. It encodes CATSKSGAYGYTF.

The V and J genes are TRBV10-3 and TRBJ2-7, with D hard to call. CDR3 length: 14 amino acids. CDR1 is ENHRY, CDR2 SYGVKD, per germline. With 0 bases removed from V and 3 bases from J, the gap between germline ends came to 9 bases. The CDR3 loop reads CAISESRNSYEQYF. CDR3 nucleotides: TGTGCCATCAGTGAGTCCAGAAACAGCTACGAGCAGTACTTC.

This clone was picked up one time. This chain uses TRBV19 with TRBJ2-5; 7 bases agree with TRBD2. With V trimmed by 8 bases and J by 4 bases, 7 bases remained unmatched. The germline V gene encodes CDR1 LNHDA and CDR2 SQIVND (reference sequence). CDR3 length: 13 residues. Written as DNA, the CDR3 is TGTGCCAGTGGGTCGGGAGGAGGAGAGACCCAGTACTTC. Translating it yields CASGSGGGETQYF. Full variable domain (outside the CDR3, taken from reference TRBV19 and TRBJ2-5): DGGITQSPKYLFRKEGQNVTLSCEQNLNHDAMYWYRQDPGQGLRLIYYSQIVNDFQKGDIAEGYSVSREKKESFPLTVTSAQKNPTAFYLCASGSGGGETQYFGPGTRLLVL.

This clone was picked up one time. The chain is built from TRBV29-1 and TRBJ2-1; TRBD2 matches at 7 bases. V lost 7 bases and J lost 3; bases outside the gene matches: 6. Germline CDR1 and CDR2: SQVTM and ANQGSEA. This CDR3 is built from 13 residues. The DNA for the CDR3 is TGCAGCGCGCGGGAGACCTACTACAATGAGCAGTTCTTC. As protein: CSARETYYNEQFF.

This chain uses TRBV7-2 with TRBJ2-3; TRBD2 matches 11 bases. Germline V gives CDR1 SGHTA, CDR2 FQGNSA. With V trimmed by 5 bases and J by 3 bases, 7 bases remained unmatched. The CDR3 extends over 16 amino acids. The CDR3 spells CASSPVLAGATDTQYF. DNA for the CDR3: TGTGCCAGCAGCCCGGTACTAGCGGGGGCGACAGATACGCAGTATTTT.

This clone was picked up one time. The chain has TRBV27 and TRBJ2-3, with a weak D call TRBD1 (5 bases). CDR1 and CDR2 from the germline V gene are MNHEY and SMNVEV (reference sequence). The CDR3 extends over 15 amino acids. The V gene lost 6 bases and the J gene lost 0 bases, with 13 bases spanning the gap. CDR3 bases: TGTGCCAGCAGCCTTCGGACACCGAGCACAGATACGCAGTATTTT. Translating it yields CASSLRTPSTDTQYF.

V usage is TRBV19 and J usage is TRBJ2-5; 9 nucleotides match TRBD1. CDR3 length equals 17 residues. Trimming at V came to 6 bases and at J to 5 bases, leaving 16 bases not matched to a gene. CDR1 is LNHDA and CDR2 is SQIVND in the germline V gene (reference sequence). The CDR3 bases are TGTGCCAGTAGCCCAGCGGGGAGACAGGGGGGGACGGAGACCCAGTACTTC. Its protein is CASSPAGRQGGTETQYF.

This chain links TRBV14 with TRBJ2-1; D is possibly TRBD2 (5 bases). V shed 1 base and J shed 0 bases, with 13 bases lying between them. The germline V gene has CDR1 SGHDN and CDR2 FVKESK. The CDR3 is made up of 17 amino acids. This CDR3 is CASSQAPRRRSYNEQFF. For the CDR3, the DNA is TGTGCCAGCAGCCAAGCCCCCAGGAGGCGCTCCTACAATGAGCAGTTCTTC.

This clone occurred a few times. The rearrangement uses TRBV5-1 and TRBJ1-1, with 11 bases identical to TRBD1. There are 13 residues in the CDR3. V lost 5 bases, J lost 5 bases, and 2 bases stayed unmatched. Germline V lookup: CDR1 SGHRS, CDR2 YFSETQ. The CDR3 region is CASRGQGGTEAFF. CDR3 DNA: TGCGCCAGCAGGGGACAGGGGGGAACTGAAGCTTTCTTT. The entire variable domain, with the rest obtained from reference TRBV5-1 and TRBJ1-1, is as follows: KAGVTQTPRYLIKTRGQQVTLSCSPISGHRSVSWYQQTPGQGLQFLFEYFSETQRNKGNFPGRFSGRQFSNSRSEMNVSTLELGDSALYLCASRGQGGTEAFFGQGTRLTVV.

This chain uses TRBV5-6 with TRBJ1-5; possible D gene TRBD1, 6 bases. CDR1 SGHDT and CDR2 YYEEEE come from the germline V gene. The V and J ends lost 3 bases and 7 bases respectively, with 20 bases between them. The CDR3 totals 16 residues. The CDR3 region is CASSSWHGGGDQPQHF. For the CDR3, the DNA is TGTGCCAGCAGCTCATGGCATGGAGGGGGGGACCAGCCCCAGCATTTT.

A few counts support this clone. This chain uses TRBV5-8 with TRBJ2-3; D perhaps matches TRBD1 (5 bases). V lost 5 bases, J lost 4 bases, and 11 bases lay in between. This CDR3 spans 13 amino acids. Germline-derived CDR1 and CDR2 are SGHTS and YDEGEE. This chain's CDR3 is CASRVRGPDTQYF. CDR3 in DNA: TGTGCCAGCAGGGTTAGGGGCCCAGATACGCAGTATTTT.

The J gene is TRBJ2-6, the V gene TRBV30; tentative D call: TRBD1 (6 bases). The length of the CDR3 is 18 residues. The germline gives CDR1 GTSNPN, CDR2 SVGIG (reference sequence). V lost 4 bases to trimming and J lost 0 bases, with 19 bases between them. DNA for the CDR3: TGTGCCTGGAACCAACAGGGCTTTTGGGGCTCTGGGGCCAACGTCCTGACTTTC. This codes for CAWNQQGFWGSGANVLTF.

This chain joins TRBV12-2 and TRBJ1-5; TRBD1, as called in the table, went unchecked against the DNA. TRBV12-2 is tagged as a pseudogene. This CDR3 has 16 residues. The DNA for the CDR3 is TGTGCAAGTCGCTTGCCGACAGGGGGCTGTTGTCAGCCCCAGCATTTT. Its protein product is CASRLPTGGCCQPQHF.

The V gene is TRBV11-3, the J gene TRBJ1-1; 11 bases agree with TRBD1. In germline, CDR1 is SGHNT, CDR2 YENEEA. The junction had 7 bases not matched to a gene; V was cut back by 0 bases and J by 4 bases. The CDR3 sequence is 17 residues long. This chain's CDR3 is CASSLDAGQGAGTEAFF. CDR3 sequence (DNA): TGTGCCAGCAGCTTAGATGCCGGACAGGGGGCAGGCACTGAAGCTTTCTTT.

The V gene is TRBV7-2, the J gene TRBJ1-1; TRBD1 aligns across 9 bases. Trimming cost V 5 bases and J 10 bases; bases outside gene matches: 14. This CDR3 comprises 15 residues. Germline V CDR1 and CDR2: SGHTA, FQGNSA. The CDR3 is CASSSAPGQGIGAFF. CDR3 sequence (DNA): TGTGCCAGCAGCAGCGCGCCGGGACAGGGTATCGGAGCTTTCTTT.

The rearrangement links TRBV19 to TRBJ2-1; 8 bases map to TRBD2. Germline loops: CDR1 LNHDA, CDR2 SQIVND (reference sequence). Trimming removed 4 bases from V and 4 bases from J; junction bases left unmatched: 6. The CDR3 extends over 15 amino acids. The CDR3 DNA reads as TGTGCCAGTAGTAAGGGAAGCGGGGGTTACAATGAGCAGTTCTTC. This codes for CASSKGSGGYNEQFF.

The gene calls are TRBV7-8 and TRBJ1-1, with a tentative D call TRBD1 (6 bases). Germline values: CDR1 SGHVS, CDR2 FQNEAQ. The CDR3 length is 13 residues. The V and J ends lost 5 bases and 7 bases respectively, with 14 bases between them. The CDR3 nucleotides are TGTGCCAGCAGCACCGACGGGGGGCGTGAAGCTTTCTTT. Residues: CASSTDGGREAFF. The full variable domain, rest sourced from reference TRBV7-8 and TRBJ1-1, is GAGVSQSPRYKVAKRGQDVALRCDPISGHVSLFWYQQALGQGPEFLTYFQNEAQLDKSGLPSDRFFAERPEGSVSTLKIQRTQQEDSAVYLCASSTDGGREAFFGQGTRLTVV.

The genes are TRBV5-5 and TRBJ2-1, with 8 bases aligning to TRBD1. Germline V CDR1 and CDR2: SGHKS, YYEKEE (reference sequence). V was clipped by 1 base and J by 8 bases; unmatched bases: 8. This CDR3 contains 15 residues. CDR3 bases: TGTGCCAGCAGCTTGTGGCAGGGGGCTTCCGATGAGCAGTTCTTC. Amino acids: CASSLWQGASDEQFF.

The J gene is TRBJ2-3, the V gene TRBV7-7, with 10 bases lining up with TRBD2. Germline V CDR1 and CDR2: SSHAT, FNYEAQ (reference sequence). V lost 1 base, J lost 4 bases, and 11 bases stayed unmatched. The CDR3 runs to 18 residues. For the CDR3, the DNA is TGTGCCAGCAGCTTAGACAGCGGGGGGGGTCGGCCCCCAGATACGCAGTATTTT. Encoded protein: CASSLDSGGGRPPDTQYF.

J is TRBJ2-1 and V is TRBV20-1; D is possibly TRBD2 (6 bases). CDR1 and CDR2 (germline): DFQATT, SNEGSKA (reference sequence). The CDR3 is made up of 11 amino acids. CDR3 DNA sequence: TGCGTCGGGACTTTTGACAATGAGCAGTTCTTC. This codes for CVGTFDNEQFF.

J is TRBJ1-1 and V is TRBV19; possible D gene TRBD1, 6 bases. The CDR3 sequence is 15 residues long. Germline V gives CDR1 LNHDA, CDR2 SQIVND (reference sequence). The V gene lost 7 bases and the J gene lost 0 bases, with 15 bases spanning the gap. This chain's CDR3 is CASISRGGMNTEAFF. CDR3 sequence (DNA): TGTGCCAGTATCTCCAGGGGAGGGATGAACACTGAAGCTTTCTTT.

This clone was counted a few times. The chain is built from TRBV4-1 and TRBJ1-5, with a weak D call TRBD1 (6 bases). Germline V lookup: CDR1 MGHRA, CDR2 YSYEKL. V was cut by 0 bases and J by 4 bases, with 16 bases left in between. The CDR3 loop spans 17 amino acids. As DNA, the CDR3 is TGCGCCAGCAGCCAAGATGCGGGCAGGGGACGGAATCAGCCCCAGCATTTT. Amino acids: CASSQDAGRGRNQPQHF.

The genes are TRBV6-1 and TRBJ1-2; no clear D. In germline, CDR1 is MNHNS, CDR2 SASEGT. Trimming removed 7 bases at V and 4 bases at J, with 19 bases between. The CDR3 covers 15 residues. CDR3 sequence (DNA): TGTGCCAGCACTCCCTCGGGTCTAAGTCTCTATGGCTACACCTTC. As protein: CASTPSGLSLYGYTF.